This is a list of T cell receptor beta chains from one sample in a study of blood T cell repertoires in COVID-19. TCRdb keeps only in-frame clones here, not all; method: immunoSEQ multiplex PCR. Altogether some 49,000 clones are present, roughly nine tenths being singletons, with the ten largest covering roughly 19%. Sequencing was carried out using peripheral blood. These receptors were obtained from a man aged 65-85 years with active COVID-19. CDR3s include the opening cysteine and the closing phenylalanine or tryptophan. The D gene is left open where the match is weak. Size tells how often a clone was seen (once, few, many) or the class of an expanded clone, and some rows leave it out.

>TRBV6-2/TRBV6-3|TRBD2|-|TRBJ2-7
TGTGCCAGCAGTTACCTAGCGGGGGACTCCTACGAGCAGTACTTC
CASSYLAGDSYEQYF
>TRBV12-5|-|once|TRBJ1-2
TGTGCTAGTGGTTCCTCTCCCTCAGGGCCCTATGGCTACACCTTC
CASGSSPSGPYGYTF
>TRBV6-5|TRBD2|-|TRBJ2-1
TGTGCCAGCAAAGCGGGATTAGCGGAGTACAATGAGCAGTTCTTC
CASKAGLAEYNEQFF
>TRBV6-7|-|-|TRBJ2-7
TGTGCCAGGGGCCGGGACATATCCTCCTACGAGCAGTACTTC
CARGRDISSYEQYF
>TRBV14|-|-|TRBJ2-2
TGTGCCAGCAGCCCGCCGGCAGGGTTAAACACCGGGGAGCTGTTTTTT
CASSPPAGLNTGELFF
>TRBV30|-|-|TRBJ1-4
TGTGCCTGGAGTGTACTTTTAGGGCAGGGTGGGGAAAAACTGTTTTTT
CAWSVLLGQGGEKLFF
>TRBV24-1|-|-|TRBJ2-3
TGTGCCACCAGCGGTTTCACAGATACGCAGTATTTT
CATSGFTDTQYF
>TRBV5-1|-|-|TRBJ2-7
TGCGCCAGCAGCTTGGCTTTGGGCAGGGGATACGAGCAGTACTTC
CASSLALGRGYEQYF
>TRBV7-7|-|-|TRBJ2-3
TGTGCTAGCAGCCCCTACGGGGGTGGCACAGATACGCAGTATTTT
CASSPYGGGTDTQYF
>TRBV18|-|few|TRBJ2-2
TGTGCCAGCTCACCACAAGGCGGGGCCAACACCGGGGAGCTGTTTTTT
CASSPQGGANTGELFF
>TRBV6-5|TRBD1|-|TRBJ2-7
TGTGCCAGCAGCCGAATCGGACAGGGGGGCGAGCAGTACTTC
CASSRIGQGGEQYF
>TRBV7-3|TRBD1|-|TRBJ2-5
TGTGCCAGCAGCAAGTCCCCCGGACAGGGTAGGACGGAGACCCAGTACTTC
CASSKSPGQGRTETQYF
>TRBV3-1/TRBV3-2|-|once|TRBJ2-3
TGTGCCAGCACCCGAATGGTAGGCACAGATACGCAGTATTTT
CASTRMVGTDTQYF
>TRBV19|-|-|TRBJ1-5
TGTGCCAGCACAGAGATCAATAGCAATCAGCCCCAGCATTTT
CASTEINSNQPQHF
>TRBV2|-|-|TRBJ2-5
TGTGCCAGCAGTGATAGGGGGGGAGCAGGCCAAGAGACCCAGTACTTC
CASSDRGGAGQETQYF
>TRBV7-9|-|few|TRBJ1-1
TGTGCCAGCAGCTTAGACAGGGACACTGAAGCTTTCTTT
CASSLDRDTEAFF
>TRBV6-5|-|-|TRBJ2-3
TGTGCCAGTTACGGGGCGGGACCCAGCACAGATACGCAGTATTTT
CASYGAGPSTDTQYF
>TRBV10-3|-|-|TRBJ1-1
TGTGCCATCAGATCCCGGGTGGAGCTCACTGAAGCTTTCTTT
CAIRSRVELTEAFF
>TRBV19|-|-|TRBJ1-5
TGTGCCAGTGGGGAGAGAAATGGGAATCAGCCCCAGCATTTT
CASGERNGNQPQHF
>TRBV3-1/TRBV3-2|-|-|TRBJ2-2
TGTGCCAGCAGCCATGGCTTCGGGACTCTAAAAAACACCGGGGAGCTGTTTTTT
CASSHGFGTLKNTGELFF
>TRBV30|-|-|TRBJ2-3
TGTGCCTGGATTTCGGGAGCTAGCACAGATACGCAGTATTTT
CAWISGASTDTQYF
>TRBV9|TRBD2|-|TRBJ2-1
TGTGCCAGCAGCGTACGATACCGAACCACCCCGGGGGGCTACAATGAGCAGTTCTTC
CASSVRYRTTPGGYNEQFF
>TRBV7-2|-|few|TRBJ1-4
TGTGCCAGCAGCTTAGACCCTCTAAGCGGGGACGAAAAACTGTTTTTT
CASSLDPLSGDEKLFF
>TRBV15|TRBD1|few|TRBJ2-1
TGTGCCACCAGCAGAGACTTCAACAGGGGAAGTGAGCAGTTCTTC
CATSRDFNRGSEQFF
>TRBV28|TRBD2|-|TRBJ2-7
TGTGCCAGCAGCCAATCTAGCGGGGGCTCCTACGAGCAGTACTTC
CASSQSSGGSYEQYF
>TRBV5-1|-|-|TRBJ1-2
TGCGCCAGCAGCTTATCAGTCGCTAACTATGGCTACACCTTC
CASSLSVANYGYTF
>TRBV28|-|-|TRBJ2-1
TGTGCCAGCAGTTTAGTGCAGCGGCCCCTAGTCGACAATGAGCAGTTCTTC
CASSLVQRPLVDNEQFF
>TRBV7-9|-|few|TRBJ1-2
TGTGCCAGCAGCTTAACGATGACAGCGGGGGCGGACGGCTACACCTTC
CASSLTMTAGADGYTF
>TRBV19|-|-|TRBJ2-1
TGTGCCAGTAGTATAGTGGGGGGAGATGAGCAGTTCTTC
CASSIVGGDEQFF
>TRBV5-6|-|-|TRBJ2-3
TGTGCCAGCAGCATAGCGCTACGGGGCACAGATACGCAGTATTTT
CASSIALRGTDTQYF
>TRBV5-4|TRBD2|-|TRBJ2-7
TGTGCCAGCAGCCGTGGACTAGCGGAGCCCTACGAGCAGTACTTC
CASSRGLAEPYEQYF
>TRBV28|TRBD2|-|TRBJ2-7
TGTGCCAGCAGCCTAGAGGGAGGGAGCTCCTACGAGCAGTACTTC
CASSLEGGSSYEQYF
>TRBV27|-|-|TRBJ2-7
TGTGCCAGCAGTTTTTTCAGGGCCGGCTACGAGCAGTACTTC
CASSFFRAGYEQYF
>TRBV25-1|TRBD1|-|TRBJ1-6
TGTGCCAGCAGTGTACAAGACAGGGTTAATTCACCCCTCCACTTT
CASSVQDRVNSPLHF